This TCR beta chain was captured by sequencing in a study of regulatory T cells in long-lasting Graves disease. The trim removed 5 bases at V and 8 bases at J, leaving 14 bases unmatched. This CDR3 is 15 amino acids long. Germline V gives CDR1 SGHAT, CDR2 FQNNGV. Time point of the sample: persistent/refractory GD, antithyroid drugs over 5 years with positive TRAb. Extracted RNA from PBMCs served as the source of the TCR library. Building of the TCR beta libraries involved iRepertoire HTBI primers and Arm-PCR of CDR3 regions. TCRdb used MiXCR to reprocess the multiplex PCR reads, holding one entry per CDR3 protein. The table lists about 660,000 distinct CDR3 sequences, roughly 30% of them singletons.

This chain uses TRBV11-2 with TRBJ1-2; 7 bases agree with TRBD1. This receptor was identified in a female donor with Graves disease. The sequences come from peripheral blood mononuclear cells (PBMCs), collected when the disease was refractory, from a patient treated with antithyroid drugs. The CDR3 nucleotides are TGTGCCAGCAGCCTGGGGGGGGGGCAGGGGGACGGCTACACCTTC. Translating gives CASSLGGGQGDGYTF. The complete variable domain, with remaining parts taken from reference TRBV11-2 and TRBJ1-2, reads EAGVAQSPRYKIIEKRQSVAFWCNPISGHATLYWYQQILGQGPKLLIQFQNNGVVDDSQLPKDRFSAERLKGVDSTLKIQPAKLEDSAVYLCASSLGGGQGDGYTFGSGTRLTVV.